This T cell receptor (beta chain) was captured in a study of blood T cell repertoires in COVID-19. Overall study context: Material from acute and convalescent COVID-19 was sourced from the United States, Italy and Spain. T cells, B-cell-depleted T cells, or PBMCs supplied cDNA or gDNA.

In this sample, this clone turned up once. The germline V and J ends were trimmed by 6 bases and 3 bases, with 6 bases remaining between them. Per the germline V gene, CDR1 is SQVTM and CDR2 is ANQGSEA. The CDR3 runs 11 residues. In the original analysis: Cell counts per sample came from amplifying reference gene primers. Repertoires were generated with immunoSEQ multiplex PCR, while TCRdb's copy carries only in-frame clones and drops some. V and J calls plus clone size are reproduced from that table; the DNA served to infer D and trimming. The repertoire holds a few hundred thousand clones, roughly 90% seen once, with around 11% in the top ten. Patients in Seattle were enrolled during active infection, then followed longitudinally.

The sequence derives from a woman in her 30s with COVID-19, enrolled during active disease. The specimen was peripheral blood. This rearrangement joins TRBV29-1 to TRBJ1-3, with no clear D. The CDR3 protein is CSVWSGNTIYF. In nucleotides, the CDR3 is TGCAGCGTCTGGAGTGGAAACACCATATATTTT.